The 3 T cell receptor beta chains below all came from one sample that was sequenced in a study of T cell responses to AZD1222 COVID-19 vaccine. Only in-frame clones appear in the TCRdb table, and some are missing; sequencing was by immunoSEQ multiplex PCR. The sample lists about 130,000 clones, roughly 87% occurring once. The sample consisted of peripheral blood, taken on day 0 of AZD1222 vaccination. The receptor set was obtained from an adult in good health.

This sequence joins TRBV6-2 or TRBV6-3 and TRBJ1-6; tentative D call: TRBD1 (5 bases). This CDR3 region has 14 residues. V lost 1 base and J lost 9, with 10 bases in between. Germline V gene lookup returns CDR1 MNHEY and CDR2 SVGEGT. The CDR3: CASSYLGVGSPLHF. The CDR3 region has the DNA TGTGCCAGCAGTTACTTGGGGGTCGGTTCACCCCTCCACTTT.

The V call is TRBV7-3, the J call TRBJ2-2; TRBD1 matches 7 bases. The germline V gene has CDR1 SGHTA and CDR2 FQGTGA. This CDR3 contains 14 residues. Losses at the gene ends were 6 bases for V and 5 bases for J; bases not matched to a gene: 6. For the CDR3, the DNA is TGTGCCAGCAGAGACAGGGAAGGGACCGGGGAGCTGTTTTTT. Amino acids: CASRDREGTGELFF. The entire variable domain, with the rest obtained from reference TRBV7-3 and TRBJ2-2, is as follows: GAGVSQTPSNKVTEKGKYVELRCDPISGHTALYWYRQSLGQGPEFLIYFQGTGAADDSGLPNDRFFAVRPEGSVSTLKIQRTERGDSAVYLCASRDREGTGELFFGEGSRLTVL.

The V gene is TRBV24-1, the J gene TRBJ2-7, with 7 bases that match TRBD1. This CDR3 is 14 amino acids long. Germline lookup yields CDR1 KGHDR and CDR2 SFDVKD. J lost 1 base, V lost 8 bases, and 7 bases had no gene match. CDR3 sequence: CATKGAYESYEQYF. CDR3 coding DNA: TGTGCCACCAAGGGGGCCTACGAATCCTACGAGCAGTACTTC.